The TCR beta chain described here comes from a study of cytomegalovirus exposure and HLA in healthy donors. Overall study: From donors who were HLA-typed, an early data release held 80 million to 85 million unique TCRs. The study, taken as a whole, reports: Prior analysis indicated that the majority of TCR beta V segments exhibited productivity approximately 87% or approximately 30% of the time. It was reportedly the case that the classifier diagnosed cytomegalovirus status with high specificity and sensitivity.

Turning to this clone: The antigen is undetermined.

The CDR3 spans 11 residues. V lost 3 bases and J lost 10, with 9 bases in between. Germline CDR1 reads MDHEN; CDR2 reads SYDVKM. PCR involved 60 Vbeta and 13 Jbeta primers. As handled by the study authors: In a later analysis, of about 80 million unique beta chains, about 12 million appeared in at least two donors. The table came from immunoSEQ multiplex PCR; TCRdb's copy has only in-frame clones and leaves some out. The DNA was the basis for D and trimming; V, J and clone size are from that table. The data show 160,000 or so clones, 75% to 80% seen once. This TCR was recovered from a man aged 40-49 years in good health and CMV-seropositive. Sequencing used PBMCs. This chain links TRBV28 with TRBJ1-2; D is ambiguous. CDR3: CASSFFRDYTF. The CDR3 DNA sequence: TGTGCCAGCAGTTTTTTTCGGGACTACACCTTC.